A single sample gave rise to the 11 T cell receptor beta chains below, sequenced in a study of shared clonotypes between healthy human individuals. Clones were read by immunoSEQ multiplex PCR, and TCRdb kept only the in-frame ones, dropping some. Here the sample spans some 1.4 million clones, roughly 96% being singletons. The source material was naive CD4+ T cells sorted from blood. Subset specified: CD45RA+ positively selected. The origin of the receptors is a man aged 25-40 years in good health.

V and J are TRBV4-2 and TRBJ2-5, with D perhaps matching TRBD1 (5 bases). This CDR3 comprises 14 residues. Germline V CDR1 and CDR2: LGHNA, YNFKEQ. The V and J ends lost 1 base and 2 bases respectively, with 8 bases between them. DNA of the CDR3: TGTGCCAGCAGCCAAGTACAGGAACAAGAGACCCAGTACTTC. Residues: CASSQVQEQETQYF.

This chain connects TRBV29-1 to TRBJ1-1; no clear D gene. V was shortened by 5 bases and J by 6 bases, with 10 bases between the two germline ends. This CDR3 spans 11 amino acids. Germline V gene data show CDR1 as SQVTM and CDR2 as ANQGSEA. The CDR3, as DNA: TGCAGCGTTTCCGTGGTCCCTGAAGCTTTCTTT. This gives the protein CSVSVVPEAFF.

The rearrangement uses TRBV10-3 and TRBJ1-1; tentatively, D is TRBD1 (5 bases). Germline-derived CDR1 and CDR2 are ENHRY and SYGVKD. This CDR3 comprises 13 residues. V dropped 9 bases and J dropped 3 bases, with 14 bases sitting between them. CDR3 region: CAIRGSEDTEAFF. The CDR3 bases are TGTGCCATACGGGGGTCGGAGGACACTGAAGCTTTCTTT.

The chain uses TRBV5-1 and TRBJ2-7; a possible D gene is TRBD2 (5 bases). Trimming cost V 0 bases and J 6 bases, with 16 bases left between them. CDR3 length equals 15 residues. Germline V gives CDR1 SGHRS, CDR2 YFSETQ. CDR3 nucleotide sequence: TGCGCCAGCAGCTTGGTAAGCGGTAAGGTCTTCGAGCAGTACTTC. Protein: CASSLVSGKVFEQYF.

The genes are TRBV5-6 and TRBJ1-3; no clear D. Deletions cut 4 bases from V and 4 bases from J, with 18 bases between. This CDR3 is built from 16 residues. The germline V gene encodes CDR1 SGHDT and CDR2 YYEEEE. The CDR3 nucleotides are TGTGCCAGCAGCCCAGGACCGCTCGGAACGGGAAACACCATATATTTT. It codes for CASSPGPLGTGNTIYF.

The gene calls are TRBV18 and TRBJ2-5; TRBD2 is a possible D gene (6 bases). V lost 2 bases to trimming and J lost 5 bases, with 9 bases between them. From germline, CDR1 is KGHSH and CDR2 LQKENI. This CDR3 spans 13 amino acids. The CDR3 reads CASSPFGGETQYF. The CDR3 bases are TGTGCCAGCTCACCATTTGGGGGGGAGACCCAGTACTTC. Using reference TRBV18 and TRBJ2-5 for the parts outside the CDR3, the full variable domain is NAGVMQNPRHLVRRRGQEARLRCSPMKGHSHVYWYRQLPEEGLKFMVYLQKENIIDESGMPKERFSAEFPKEGPSILRIQQVVRGDSAAYFCASSPFGGETQYFGPGTRLLVL.

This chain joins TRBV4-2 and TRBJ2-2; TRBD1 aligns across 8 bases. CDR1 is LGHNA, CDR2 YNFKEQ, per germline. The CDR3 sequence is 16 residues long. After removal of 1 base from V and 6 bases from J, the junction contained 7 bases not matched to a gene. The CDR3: CASSQVISQGAGELFF. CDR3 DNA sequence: TGTGCCAGCAGCCAAGTCATATCACAGGGGGCCGGGGAGCTGTTTTTT.

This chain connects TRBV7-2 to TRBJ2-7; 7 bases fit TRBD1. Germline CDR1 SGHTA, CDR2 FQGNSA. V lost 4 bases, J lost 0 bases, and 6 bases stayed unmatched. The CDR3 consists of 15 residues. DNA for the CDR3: TGTGCCAGCAGCTCGAACAGGGGAAGCTCCTACGAGCAGTACTTC. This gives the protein CASSSNRGSSYEQYF.

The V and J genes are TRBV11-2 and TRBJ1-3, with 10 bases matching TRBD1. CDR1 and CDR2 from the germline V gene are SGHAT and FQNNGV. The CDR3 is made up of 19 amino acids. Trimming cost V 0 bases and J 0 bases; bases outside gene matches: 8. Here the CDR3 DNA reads TGTGCCAGCAGCTTAGATACGGGGACAGGGGTCCTCTCTGGAAACACCATATATTTT. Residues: CASSLDTGTGVLSGNTIYF.

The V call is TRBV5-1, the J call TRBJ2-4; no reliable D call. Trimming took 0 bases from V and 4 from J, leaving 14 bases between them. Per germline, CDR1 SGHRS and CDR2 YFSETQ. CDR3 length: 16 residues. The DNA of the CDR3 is TGCGCCAGCAGCTTGGTGTTACACCAAGGGAAAAACATTCAGTACTTC. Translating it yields CASSLVLHQGKNIQYF.

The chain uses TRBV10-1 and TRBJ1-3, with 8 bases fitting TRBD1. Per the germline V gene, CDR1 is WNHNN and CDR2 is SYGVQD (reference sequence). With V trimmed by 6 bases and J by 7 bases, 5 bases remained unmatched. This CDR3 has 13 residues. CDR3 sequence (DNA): TGCGCCAGCAGCGGGGCAGGGGGCAACACCATATATTTT. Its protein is CASSGAGGNTIYF.